These T cell receptor beta chains were read from a single sample in a study of OX40 agonist ivuxolimab in advanced cancers. This table comes from immunoSEQ multiplex PCR, and its TCRdb copy is limited to in-frame clones, with some not included. The sample contains about 64,000 clones, around 85% of which appear only once. Sequences were derived from CD4+ or CD8+ T cells sorted from blood, sampled in a trial of the OX40 agonist ivuxolimab. The receptors were sampled from an adult with an advanced solid tumor such as melanoma, head and neck, liver or kidney cancer. CDR3s include the opening cysteine and the closing phenylalanine or tryptophan. The D gene is left open where the match is weak. Part of the rows lack a size; the others show once, few, many or a class for expanded clones.

>TRBV6-5|TRBJ1-1|.|.
CASSYRGNTEAFF
TGTGCCAGCAGTTACAGGGGAAACACTGAAGCTTTCTTT
>TRBV6-4|TRBJ1-1|TRBD1|.
CATIGQGDTEAFF
TGTGCCACCATAGGACAGGGGGACACTGAAGCTTTCTTT
>TRBV19|TRBJ2-7|TRBD2|.
CASSPGTSGRYEQYF
TGTGCCAGTAGTCCTGGGACTAGCGGGAGATACGAGCAGTACTTC
>TRBV6-6|TRBJ1-1|.|once
CASSSLGQNTEAFF
TGTGCCAGCAGTTCCCTGGGGCAGAACACTGAAGCTTTCTTT
>TRBV15|TRBJ1-1|.|.
CATSRGSPMNTEAFF
TGTGCCACCAGCAGAGGGAGTCCCATGAACACTGAAGCTTTCTTT
>TRBV27|TRBJ1-1|TRBD1|.
CASSGRGRTEAFF
TGTGCCAGCAGCGGCAGGGGGCGTACTGAAGCTTTCTTT
>TRBV10-1|TRBJ2-5|TRBD2|.
CASGSGRGQETQYF
TGCGCCAGCGGGTCCGGGAGGGGTCAAGAGACCCAGTACTTC
>TRBV5-4|TRBJ2-2|TRBD2|.
CASSYATSVNTGELFF
TGTGCCAGCAGCTACGCGACTAGCGTGAACACCGGGGAGCTGTTTTTT
>TRBV7-2|TRBJ1-2|TRBD1|few
CASTLGGAGDYGYTF
TGTGCCAGCACCCTAGGGGGCGCGGGGGACTATGGCTACACCTTC
>TRBV15|TRBJ2-7|TRBD2|.
CATSRELGLNDEQYF
TGTGCCACCAGCAGAGAGTTGGGACTAAACGACGAGCAGTACTTC
>TRBV2|TRBJ1-5|TRBD1|.
CASRGTGGDQPQHF
TGTGCCAGCAGGGGGACAGGGGGCGATCAGCCCCAGCATTTT
>TRBV7-9|TRBJ2-7|.|.
CASVPLYGDEQYF
TGTGCCAGCGTTCCCCTCTATGGGGACGAGCAGTACTTC
>TRBV30|TRBJ2-1|.|once
CAWSYRNNEQFF
TGTGCCTGGAGCTACCGAAACAATGAGCAGTTCTTC
>TRBV18|TRBJ1-3|.|.
CASSPSQASSGNTIYF
TGTGCCAGCTCACCGAGTCAGGCCAGCTCTGGAAACACCATATATTTT
>TRBV9|TRBJ1-1|.|.
CASSHEGTEAFF
TGTGCCAGCAGCCACGAGGGCACTGAAGCTTTCTTT
>TRBV28|TRBJ1-5|.|.
CASSHFKGRVGQPQHF
TGTGCCAGCAGCCACTTTAAAGGCAGGGTTGGGCAGCCCCAGCATTTT
>TRBV2|TRBJ2-5|.|.
CASSSEETQYF
TGTGCCAGCAGTAGTGAAGAGACCCAGTACTTC
>TRBV4-1|TRBJ2-1|.|.
CASSQNEGKAGEQFF
TGCGCCAGCAGCCAAAATGAGGGCAAAGCGGGTGAGCAGTTCTTC
>TRBV4-1|TRBJ2-3|.|.
CASSPRPGGDTDTQYF
TGCGCCAGCAGCCCGAGGCCCGGGGGTGACACAGATACGCAGTATTTT
>TRBV7-8|TRBJ1-5|TRBD1|once
CASSLNRGSNQPQHF
TGTGCCAGCAGCTTAAACAGGGGGAGCAATCAGCCCCAGCATTTT
>TRBV9|TRBJ1-6|.|.
CASSGTVYNSPLHF
TGTGCCAGCAGCGGGACAGTTTATAATTCACCCCTCCACTTT
>TRBV6-4|TRBJ1-2|TRBD1|.
CASSDYPGQGSNGYTF
TGTGCCAGCAGTGACTATCCCGGACAGGGAAGCAATGGCTACACCTTC
>TRBV18|TRBJ1-5|.|.
CASSPPIGDGQPQHF
TGTGCCAGCTCACCGCCTATCGGGGACGGTCAGCCCCAGCATTTT
>TRBV18|TRBJ2-5|.|.
CASSQGTRETQYF
TGTGCCAGCTCACAGGGGACACGAGAGACCCAGTACTTC
>TRBV7-9|TRBJ1-3|.|.
CASSLTAVSGNTIYF
TGTGCCAGCAGCTTAACAGCAGTATCTGGAAACACCATATATTTT
>TRBV7-2|TRBJ1-1|.|once
CASSQAGSNTEAFF
TGTGCCAGCAGCCAAGCGGGCTCAAACACTGAAGCTTTCTTT
>TRBV6-8|TRBJ2-1|.|.
CASSCLHSSSRSNEQFF
TGTGCCAGCAGTTGCCTCCACTCTAGTTCCCGCTCCAATGAGCAGTTCTTC
>TRBV30|TRBJ1-4|.|.
CAWDLRDEKLFF
TGTGCCTGGGACCTAAGGGATGAAAAACTGTTTTTT
>TRBV5-1|TRBJ2-1|TRBD1|.
CASSGGTGMSNEQFF
TGCGCCAGCAGCGGGGGGACAGGGATGAGCAATGAGCAGTTCTTC
>TRBV6-1|TRBJ2-4|TRBD1|.
CASSEAGIQGAYIQYF
TGTGCCAGCAGTGAAGCTGGGATCCAGGGGGCTTACATTCAGTACTTC
>TRBV7-8|TRBJ2-1|.|.
CASSFRPNNEQFF
TGTGCCAGCAGCTTTCGTCCAAACAATGAGCAGTTCTTC
>TRBV18|TRBJ1-1|.|.
CASSPSGRTEAFF
TGTGCCAGCTCGCCCTCGGGGCGCACTGAAGCTTTCTTT
>TRBV11-1|TRBJ1-1|.|few
CASSFSEVLTEAFF
TGTGCCAGCAGCTTCTCGGAAGTCTTGACTGAAGCTTTCTTT
>TRBV5-1|TRBJ1-1|TRBD1|.
CASSRGQGTEAFF
TGCGCCAGCAGCCGTGGACAGGGTACTGAAGCTTTCTTT
>TRBV6-1|TRBJ1-1|.|.
CASSVLRDAEAFF
TGTGCCAGCAGTGTTTTGAGGGATGCTGAAGCTTTCTTT
>TRBV7-9|TRBJ2-3|TRBD2|.
CASSRRRGGSTDTQYF
TGTGCCAGCAGCCGGCGGCGGGGGGGATCCACAGATACGCAGTATTTT
>TRBV29-1|TRBJ2-1|TRBD1|once
CSVDRGSSYNEQFF
TGCAGCGTTGACAGGGGGAGCTCCTACAATGAGCAGTTCTTC
>TRBV10-2|TRBJ1-3|TRBD1|.
CASSRGQVSGNTIYF
TGCGCCAGCAGTCGGGGACAGGTCTCTGGAAACACCATATATTTT
>TRBV9|TRBJ2-3|.|.
CASSVGPGPDTQYF
TGTGCCAGCAGCGTAGGCCCGGGCCCAGATACGCAGTATTTT
>TRBV7-6|TRBJ2-7|TRBD1|.
CASSPRDRGPSSYEQYF
TGTGCCAGCAGCCCCCGGGACAGGGGGCCGAGCTCCTACGAGCAGTACTTC
>TRBV4-2|TRBJ1-1|.|.
CASSQDPDPRLEAFF
TGTGCCAGCAGCCAAGACCCCGACCCGAGGCTTGAAGCCTTCTTT
>TRBV10-3|TRBJ2-4|TRBD1|.
CAISGDRGLAKNIQYF
TGTGCCATCAGTGGGGACAGGGGACTAGCCAAAAACATTCAGTACTTC
>TRBV7-8|TRBJ1-5|.|.
CASSPGQPSNQPQHF
TGTGCCAGCAGCCCAGGACAGCCAAGCAATCAGCCCCAGCATTTT
>TRBV9|TRBJ2-3|TRBD1|.
CASSVGTGGFTDTQYF
TGTGCCAGCAGCGTAGGGACAGGAGGATTCACAGATACGCAGTATTTT
>TRBV29-1|TRBJ2-7|TRBD1|.
CSVEEGTGESEQYF
TGCAGCGTTGAAGAGGGAACAGGGGAAAGCGAGCAGTACTTC
>TRBV6-6|TRBJ1-1|.|.
CASSRAVGENTEAFF
TGTGCCAGCAGCCGAGCGGTAGGGGAGAACACTGAAGCTTTCTTT
>TRBV19|TRBJ1-5|.|few
CASSIGQYSNQPQHF
TGTGCCAGTAGTATAGGACAGTATAGCAATCAGCCCCAGCATTTT
>TRBV5-5|TRBJ2-7|.|.
CASSGVPGPRDEQYF
TGTGCCAGCAGCGGTGTCCCGGGACCACGGGACGAGCAGTACTTC
>TRBV2|TRBJ2-3|.|.
CASRTSTDTQYF
TGTGCCAGCAGAACTAGCACAGATACGCAGTATTTT
>TRBV6-1|TRBJ2-3|TRBD1|.
CASSLTGGFADTQYF
TGTGCCAGCAGCCTTACAGGGGGCTTTGCAGATACGCAGTATTTT
>TRBV11-3|TRBJ2-3|TRBD2|.
CASSPSSGATDTQYF
TGTGCCAGCAGCCCTTCTAGCGGAGCCACAGATACGCAGTATTTT
>TRBV5-1|TRBJ1-6|.|.
CASSLTYNSPLHF
TGCGCCAGCAGCTTGACTTATAATTCACCCCTCCACTTT
>TRBV5-5|TRBJ2-7|.|.
CASSLRQTSYEQYF
TGTGCCAGCAGCTTGAGGCAGACCTCCTACGAGCAGTACTTC
>TRBV29-1|TRBJ1-1|.|few
CSVMGAGTEAFF
TGCAGCGTGATGGGGGCAGGCACTGAAGCTTTCTTT
>TRBV30|TRBJ2-3|.|.
CAWSVRYTDTQYF
TGTGCCTGGAGTGTTCGTTACACAGATACGCAGTATTTT
>TRBV25-1|TRBJ1-4|.|.
CASSEWDGNNEKLFF
TGTGCCAGCAGTGAATGGGACGGAAATAATGAAAAACTGTTTTTT